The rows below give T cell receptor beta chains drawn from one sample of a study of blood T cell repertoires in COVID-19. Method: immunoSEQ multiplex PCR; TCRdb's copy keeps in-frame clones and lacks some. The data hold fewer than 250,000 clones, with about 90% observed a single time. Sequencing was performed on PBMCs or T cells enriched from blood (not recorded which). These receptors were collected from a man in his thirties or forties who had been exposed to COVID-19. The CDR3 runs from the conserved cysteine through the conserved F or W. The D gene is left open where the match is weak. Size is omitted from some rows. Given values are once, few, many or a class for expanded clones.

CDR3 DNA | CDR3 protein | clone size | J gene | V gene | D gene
TGTGCCAGCTCACCGTTTACAGGGGGCGTAAGGCACGAGCAGTACTTC | CASSPFTGGVRHEQYF | - | TRBJ2-7 | TRBV18 | TRBD1
TGTGCCAGCAGGTACCAGGGTACCACTGAAGCTTTCTTT | CASRYQGTTEAFF | - | TRBJ1-1 | TRBV6-5 | -
TGTGCCAGTACGGGAGGGGGAAACACCATATATTTT | CASTGGGNTIYF | - | TRBJ1-3 | TRBV6-5 | -
TGTGCCAGCCGGGGACTGTGGGAGACCCAGTACTTC | CASRGLWETQYF | - | TRBJ2-5 | TRBV3-1/TRBV3-2 | -
TGTGCCAGAAGCTGCAAAGCGGCAGATACGCAGTATTTT | CARSCKAADTQYF | - | TRBJ2-3 | TRBV5-3 | -
TGTGCCAGCAGCCAAGGGGGGACAGGGGTCGTCTACGAGCAGTACTTC | CASSQGGTGVVYEQYF | - | TRBJ2-7 | TRBV4-2 | TRBD1
TGTGCCAGTAGTACCCGGACAGGGGGGAGTGGGGCCAACGTCCTGACTTTC | CASSTRTGGSGANVLTF | - | TRBJ2-6 | TRBV19 | TRBD1
TGTGCCAGCAGCGTAGAAAGGGGACTAGCGGATCAAGAGACCCAGTACTTC | CASSVERGLADQETQYF | - | TRBJ2-5 | TRBV9 | TRBD2
TGCGCCAGCAGCTCACGTCAGGGGGCAATTGGAAACACCATATATTTT | CASSSRQGAIGNTIYF | - | TRBJ1-3 | TRBV5-1 | TRBD1
TGTGCCAGCAGACTTGACAGGGTTGAAGGAAACACCATATATTTT | CASRLDRVEGNTIYF | - | TRBJ1-3 | TRBV6-5 | TRBD1
TGCGCCAGCAGCCAAAGAGCGAGTTCACCCCTCCACTTT | CASSQRASSPLHF | - | TRBJ1-6 | TRBV4-3 | -
TGTGCCACCAGCGCACAGACCGGATTCGACACTGAAGCTTTCTTT | CATSAQTGFDTEAFF | - | TRBJ1-1 | TRBV15 | -
TGCAGCGTTGAGTATATGCGGCCCCTTCGAGGCTACACCTTC | CSVEYMRPLRGYTF | few | TRBJ1-2 | TRBV29-1 | -
TGTGCTAGTGGTAGCATCCTAGGAGGGGAAATCGGTTCACCCCTCCACTTT | CASGSILGGEIGSPLHF | - | TRBJ1-6 | TRBV12-5 | -
TGTGCTAGTGGTTTGTATCCCGTACTTAACACTGAAGCTTTCTTT | CASGLYPVLNTEAFF | - | TRBJ1-1 | TRBV12-5 | -
TGTGCCAGCAGTTCTGCACGGGACACCAATTCACCCCTCCACTTT | CASSSARDTNSPLHF | - | TRBJ1-6 | TRBV27 | -
TGCGCCAGCAGCCAACGCCCCGGCGGGCCCCCATACGAGCAGTACTTC | CASSQRPGGPPYEQYF | - | TRBJ2-7 | TRBV4-3 | -
TGTGCCAGCAGTTGGGACAGGGGGCTTAACTATGGCTACACCTTC | CASSWDRGLNYGYTF | - | TRBJ1-2 | TRBV2 | TRBD1